Below, 4 T cell receptor beta chains from the same sample are listed, as sequenced in a study of T cells expressing NK-cell markers. TCRdb reprocessed the 5' RACE reads and reports one entry per CDR3 protein, with no DNA. Listed are fewer than 550,000 distinct CDR3 sequences; about 1.5% falls within the top ten. The specimen was blood T cells: a sorted CD56 or NKG2C T cell subset, CD4+ or CD8+ T cells, or bulk PBMC T cells (not recorded which). The source of these receptors is a woman aged 50 to 60 in good health.

The chain recombines TRBV11-3 with TRBJ2-5; as DNA is missing, the TRBD1 call by TCRdb cannot be tested. Germline V CDR1 and CDR2: SGHNT, YENEEA. CDR3 length: 15 amino acids. The CDR3 sequence: CASSSGQGSEETQYF.

The chain links TRBV5-1 to TRBJ2-7. Germline V gives CDR1 SGHRS, CDR2 YFSETQ. CDR3 length: 13 residues. CDR3 amino acids: CASSFYTDYEQYF.

The V and J genes are TRBV5-1 and TRBJ1-1. Germline V CDR1 and CDR2: SGHRS, YFSETQ. The CDR3 consists of 15 residues. The CDR3: CASSLSARSSTEAFF.

The chain's CDR3 is CASSTGLRRSTDTQYF. This chain joins TRBV6-5 and TRBJ2-3; TCRdb selects TRBD1, and the lack of DNA leaves this call unchecked. The length of the CDR3 is 16 residues. Germline V gene lookup returns CDR1 MNHEY and CDR2 SVGAGI.